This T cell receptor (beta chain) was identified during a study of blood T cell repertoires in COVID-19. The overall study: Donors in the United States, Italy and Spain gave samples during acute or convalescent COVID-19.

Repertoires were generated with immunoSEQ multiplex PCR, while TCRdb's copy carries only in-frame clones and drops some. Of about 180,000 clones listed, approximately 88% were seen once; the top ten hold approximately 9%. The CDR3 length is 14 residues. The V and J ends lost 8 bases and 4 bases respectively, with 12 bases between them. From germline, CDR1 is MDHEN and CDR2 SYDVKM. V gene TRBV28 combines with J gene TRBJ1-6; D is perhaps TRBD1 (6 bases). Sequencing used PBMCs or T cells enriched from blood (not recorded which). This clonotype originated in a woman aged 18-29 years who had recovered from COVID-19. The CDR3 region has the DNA TGTGCCAGCGACAGGAACCTTTATAATTCACCCCTCCACTTT. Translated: CASDRNLYNSPLHF.